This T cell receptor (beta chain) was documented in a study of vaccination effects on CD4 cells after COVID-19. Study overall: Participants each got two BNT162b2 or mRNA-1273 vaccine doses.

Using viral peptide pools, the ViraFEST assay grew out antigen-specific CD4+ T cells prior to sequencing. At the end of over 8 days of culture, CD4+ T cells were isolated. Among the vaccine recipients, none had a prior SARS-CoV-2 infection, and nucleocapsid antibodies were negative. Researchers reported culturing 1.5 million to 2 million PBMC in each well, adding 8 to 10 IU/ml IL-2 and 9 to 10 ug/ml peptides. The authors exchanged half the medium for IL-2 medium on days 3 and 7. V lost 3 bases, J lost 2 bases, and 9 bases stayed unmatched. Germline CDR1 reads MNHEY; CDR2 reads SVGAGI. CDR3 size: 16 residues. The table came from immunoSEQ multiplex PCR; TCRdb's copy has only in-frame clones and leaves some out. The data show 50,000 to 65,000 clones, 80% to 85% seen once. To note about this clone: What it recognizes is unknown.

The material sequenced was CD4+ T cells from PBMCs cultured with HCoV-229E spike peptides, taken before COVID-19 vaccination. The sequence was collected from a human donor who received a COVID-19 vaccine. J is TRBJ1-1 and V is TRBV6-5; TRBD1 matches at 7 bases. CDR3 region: CASSYQGVGGNTEAFF. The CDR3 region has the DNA TGTGCCAGCAGTTATCAGGGGGTGGGGGGCAACACTGAAGCTTTCTTT.